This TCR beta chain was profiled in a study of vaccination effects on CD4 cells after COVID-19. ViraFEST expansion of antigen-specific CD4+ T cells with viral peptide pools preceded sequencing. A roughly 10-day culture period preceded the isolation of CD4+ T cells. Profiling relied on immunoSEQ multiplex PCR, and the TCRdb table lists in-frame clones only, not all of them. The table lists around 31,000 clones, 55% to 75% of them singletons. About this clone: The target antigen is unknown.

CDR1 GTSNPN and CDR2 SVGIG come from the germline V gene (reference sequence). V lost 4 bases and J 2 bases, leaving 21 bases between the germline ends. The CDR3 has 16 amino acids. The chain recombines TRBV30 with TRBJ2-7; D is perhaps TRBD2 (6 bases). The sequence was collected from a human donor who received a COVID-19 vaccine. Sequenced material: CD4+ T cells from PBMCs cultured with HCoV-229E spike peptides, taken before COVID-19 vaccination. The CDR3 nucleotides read TGTGCCTGGAAGTCACCCGGGGGACGGTCTACCTACGAGCAGTACTTC. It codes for CAWKSPGGRSTYEQYF.